Below are 20 T cell receptor beta chains sequenced from a single sample in a study of tumor-infiltrating lymphocytes in oesophageal squamous cell carcinoma. MiXCR, run by TCRdb on the PCR reads, gives a single entry per CDR3 protein. Of about 21,000 distinct CDR3 sequences listed, 35% to 40% are singletons. The sequenced material came from esophageal tumor tissue. Receptor source: a male donor with esophageal squamous cell carcinoma.

This clonotype occurred a few times. The chain uses TRBV19 and TRBJ2-1, with TRBD1 identical over 7 bases. The germline V gene has CDR1 LNHDA and CDR2 SQIVND (reference sequence). J lost 1 base, V lost 8 bases, and 11 bases had no gene match. The CDR3 runs 16 residues. The CDR3 protein is CASGQAPYQSYNEQFF. In DNA form, the CDR3 reads TGTGCCAGTGGACAGGCACCCTATCAGTCCTACAATGAGCAGTTCTTC.

This clonotype has at least ten counts. This chain links TRBV2 with TRBJ2-4; D gene ambiguous. The DNA matches TRBJ2-7 better at its end, which makes the J call doubtful. The CDR3 length is 13 residues. Germline CDR1 and CDR2: SNHLY and FYNNEI. The CDR3 is CASSEGPHPEQYF. In DNA form, the CDR3 reads TGTGCCAGCAGTGAAGGGCCTCATCCCGAGCAGTACTTC.

This clonotype was seen a few times. The chain employs TRBV6-1 and TRBJ2-2; D is uncertain. This CDR3 comprises 14 residues. Germline V gives CDR1 MNHNS, CDR2 SASEGT. Trimming cost V 7 bases and J 1 base, with 10 bases left between them. The CDR3 protein is CASTSTMNTGELFF. CDR3 bases: TGTGCCAGCACGTCTACGATGAACACCGGGGAGCTGTTTTTT.

This clonotype came up many times. The chain combines TRBV6-1 with TRBJ2-7; TRBD1 might be the D (7 bases). The CDR3 loop spans 17 amino acids. V was trimmed by 6 bases and J by 0 bases, leaving 21 bases between them. Per germline, CDR1 MNHNS and CDR2 SASEGT. The CDR3 region has the DNA TGTGCCAGCAGCCACCAGGGGGGTTCGGTATCCTCCTACGAGCAGTACTTC. Amino acid sequence: CASSHQGGSVSSYEQYF.

This clonotype showed up just a few times. The chain recombines TRBV7-2 with TRBJ2-7, with a weak D call TRBD1 (6 bases). The closer fit of TRBJ2-5 to the DNA end suggests the J call may be wrong. There are 13 residues in the CDR3. CDR1 and CDR2 (germline): SGHTA, FQGNSA. The CDR3 DNA follows: TGTGCCAGCAGCGGACAGACACAAGAGACCCAGTACTTC. It translates to CASSGQTQETQYF.

The V and J genes are TRBV7-2 and TRBJ1-2; TRBD1 is a possible D gene (5 bases). The CDR3 is 14 residues long. CDR1 and CDR2 (germline): SGHTA, FQGNSA. V was trimmed by 1 base and J by 0 bases, leaving 6 bases between them. The CDR3 here is CASSLGGSNYGYTF. The CDR3 DNA reads TGTGCCAGCAGCTTAGGGGGGTCTAACTATGGCTACACCTTC.

This clonotype was recorded at least ten times. J is TRBJ2-7 and V is TRBV10-3; TRBD1 aligns across 8 bases. Trimming cost V 4 bases and J 5 bases; bases outside gene matches: 7. The germline CDR1 and CDR2 sequences are ENHRY and SYGVKD. This CDR3 region has 14 residues. The CDR3 coding sequence is TGTGCCATCAGTGTGACAGGGGAATCAGACGAGCAGTACTTC. It is translated as CAISVTGESDEQYF.

The table lists this clonotype with many counts. V usage is TRBV19 and J usage is TRBJ2-3; D assignment may be TRBD1 or TRBD2 (5 bases each). Germline V gene lookup returns CDR1 LNHDA and CDR2 SQIVND (reference sequence). Trimming stripped 3 bases from V and 2 bases from J, with 18 bases between. The CDR3 has 17 residues. Written as DNA, the CDR3 is TGTGCCAGTAGTATGCTTGGTTGGTCAGGGACCACAGATACGCAGTATTTT. This translates into CASSMLGWSGTTDTQYF.

This clonotype was observed a few times. The rearrangement uses TRBV7-3 and TRBJ1-1; D remains unclear. Trimming took 3 bases from V and 6 from J, leaving 17 bases between them. This CDR3 contains 15 residues. In germline, CDR1 is SGHTA, CDR2 FQGTGA. Here the CDR3 reads CASSFSFRNEAEAFF. CDR3 bases: TGTGCCAGCAGCTTCTCTTTCAGAAACGAAGCTGAAGCTTTCTTT.

As to this clonotype: Compared with germline, one end of the junction differs, possibly owing to a read error. V and J are TRBV12-3 or TRBV12-4 and TRBJ1-1; tentative D call: TRBD1 (6 bases). This CDR3 comprises 14 residues. CDR3 sequence: CVSSTRGGYAEAFF. CDR3 DNA: TGTGTCAGCAGTACTCGAGGGGGTTACGCTGAAGCTTTCTTT.

This clonotype was seen many times. The J gene is TRBJ2-3, the V gene TRBV11-2; 13 bases fit TRBD2. Germline V gene sequence: CDR1 SGHAT, CDR2 FQNNGV. There are 18 residues in the CDR3. With 5 bases clipped from V and 1 base from J, the junction kept 9 bases outside the gene matches. The CDR3 bases are TGTGCCAGCAGCCGCCGGACTAGCGGGAGTTCAGGCACAGATACGCAGTATTTT. Translation: CASSRRTSGSSGTDTQYF.

The chain carries TRBV6-1 and TRBJ2-3; D not certain. The germline V gene has CDR1 MNHNS and CDR2 SASEGT. The CDR3 totals 14 residues. Trimming took 0 bases from V and 11 from J, leaving 15 bases between them. The CDR3 region has the DNA TGTGCCAGCAGTGAAGCGCTAGTACCCCACGAGCAGTATTTT. This codes for CASSEALVPHEQYF.

The table lists this clonotype with many counts. The rearrangement joins TRBV7-9 to TRBJ2-4, with D perhaps TRBD1 or TRBD2 (6 bases each). The CDR3 is 13 amino acids. CDR1 and CDR2 from the germline V gene are SEHNR and FQNEAQ (reference sequence). Trimming took off 4 bases at V and 9 bases at J, with 13 bases between the two ends. The CDR3 DNA is TGTGCCAGCAGCTGGGCCGGAGGGGGCATTCAGTACTTC. It codes for CASSWAGGGIQYF.

This clonotype was picked up one time. The rearrangement uses TRBV7-8 and TRBJ2-5; 9 nucleotides agree with TRBD1. The V and J ends lost 2 bases and 2 bases, in that order; junction bases with no gene match: 12. Germline V gene sequence: CDR1 SGHVS, CDR2 FQNEAQ. The CDR3 spans 18 residues. CDR3 amino acids: CASSLILVGDRAQETQYF. CDR3 in DNA: TGTGCCAGCAGCTTAATATTGGTCGGGGACAGGGCACAAGAGACCCAGTACTTC.

At least ten counts were recorded for this clonotype. The chain combines TRBV6-1 with TRBJ2-7, with D unresolved. Germline V gene data show CDR1 as MNHNS and CDR2 as SASEGT. This CDR3 region has 13 residues. The ends were cut back, 4 bases at V and 6 bases at J, with 13 bases in the middle. The CDR3 bases are TGTGCCAGCAGTGGGGCCGTCGGAAGCGAGCAGTACTTC. This gives the protein CASSGAVGSEQYF.

As for this clonotype: A read error is likely, as this CDR3 ends without the conserved phenylalanine or tryptophan. The CDR3 reads CASSYSSPHEQYC. The CDR3 DNA sequence: TGTGCCAGCAGTTACTCAAGTCCCCACGAGCAGTACTGC. The V call is TRBV6-2 or TRBV6-3, the J call TRBJ2-7; D gene ambiguous. Trimming removed 0 bases from V and 5 bases from J, with 8 bases in between. Germline lookup yields CDR1 MNHEY and CDR2 SVGEGT. This CDR3 is built from 13 residues.

This clonotype is medium-sized by share. This chain links TRBV7-9 with TRBJ1-6, with TRBD1 as a possible D gene (6 bases). Looked up from germline, CDR1 is SEHNR and CDR2 is FQNEAQ (reference sequence). The CDR3 is 14 residues long. V was cut by 4 bases and J by 10 bases, with 14 bases left in between. CDR3 in amino acids: CASSYRVRGSPLHF. The CDR3 DNA follows: TGTGCCAGCAGCTACAGGGTTCGGGGGTCACCCCTCCACTTT.

This clonotype was detected only a few times. A much more abundant neighbour one base away suggests this may be a read error. The genes are TRBV5-4 and TRBJ2-5; TRBD2 agrees at 7 bases. The ends lost 1 base at V and 11 bases at J; junction bases unmatched: 8. CDR3 length: 13 residues. The germline gives CDR1 SGHNT, CDR2 YYREEE (reference sequence). The CDR3: CASSLTSVSGQYF. The CDR3 DNA is TGTGCCAGCAGCTTGACTAGCGTCTCCGGGCAGTACTTC.

As for this clonotype: This may stem from a read error, because a much larger clone lies one nucleotide away. The rearrangement uses TRBV10-2 and TRBJ1-3; tentative D call: TRBD1 (6 bases). CDR1 and CDR2 (germline): WSHSY, SAAADI. Trimming pared 9 bases from V and 2 bases from J, leaving 14 bases between. This CDR3 region has 14 residues. CDR3 sequence: CASSGTSTGNTIYF. Written as DNA, the CDR3 is TGCGCCAGTTCCGGGACATCAACTGGAAACACCATATATTTT.

This clonotype was observed at least ten times. The chain recombines TRBV25-1 with TRBJ1-1; 9 nucleotides line up with TRBD1. This CDR3 spans 15 amino acids. CDR1 and CDR2 from the germline V gene are MGHDK and SYGVNS. Trimming removed 1 base from V and 4 bases from J; junction bases left unmatched: 4. Here the CDR3 reads CASSESLTGGTEAFF. The CDR3 nucleotides are TGTGCCAGCAGTGAATCCCTGACAGGGGGCACTGAAGCTTTCTTT.